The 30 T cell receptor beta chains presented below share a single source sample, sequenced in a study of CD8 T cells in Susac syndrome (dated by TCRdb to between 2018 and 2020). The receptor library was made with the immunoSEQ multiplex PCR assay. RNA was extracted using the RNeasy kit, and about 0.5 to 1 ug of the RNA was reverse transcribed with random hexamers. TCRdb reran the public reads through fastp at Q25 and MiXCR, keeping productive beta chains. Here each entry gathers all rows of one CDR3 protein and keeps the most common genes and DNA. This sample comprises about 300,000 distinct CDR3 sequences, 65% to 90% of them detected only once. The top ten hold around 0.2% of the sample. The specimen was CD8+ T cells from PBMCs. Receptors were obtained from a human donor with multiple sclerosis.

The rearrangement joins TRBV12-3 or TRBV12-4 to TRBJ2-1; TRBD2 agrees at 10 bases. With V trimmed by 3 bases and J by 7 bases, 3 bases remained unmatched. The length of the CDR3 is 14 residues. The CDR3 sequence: CASSFPAGGNEQFF. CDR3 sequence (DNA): TGTGCCAGCAGTTTTCCAGCGGGAGGGAATGAGCAGTTCTTC.

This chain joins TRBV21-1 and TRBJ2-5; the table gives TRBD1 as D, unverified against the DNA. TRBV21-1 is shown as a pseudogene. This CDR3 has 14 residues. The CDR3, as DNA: TGTGCCAGCAGCAAAAGGGGGGGGCAAGAGACCCAGTACTTC. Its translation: CASSKRGGQETQYF.

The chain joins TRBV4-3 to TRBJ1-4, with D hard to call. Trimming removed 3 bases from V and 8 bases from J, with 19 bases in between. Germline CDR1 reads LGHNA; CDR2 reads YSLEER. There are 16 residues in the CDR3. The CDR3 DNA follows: TGCGCCAGCAGCCACCCCCCCATCGGGGTCGGCGAAAAACTGTTTTTT. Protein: CASSHPPIGVGEKLFF.

The CDR3 region has the DNA TGCAGCGTTGTCGACAAGGGGGCGAACTATGGCTACACCTTC. Translated: CSVVDKGANYGYTF. J is TRBJ1-2 and V is TRBV29-1, with TRBD1 matching over 7 bases. Trimming removed 4 bases from V and 2 bases from J; junction bases left unmatched: 7. Germline CDR1 reads SQVTM; CDR2 reads ANQGSEA. This CDR3 is 14 amino acids long.

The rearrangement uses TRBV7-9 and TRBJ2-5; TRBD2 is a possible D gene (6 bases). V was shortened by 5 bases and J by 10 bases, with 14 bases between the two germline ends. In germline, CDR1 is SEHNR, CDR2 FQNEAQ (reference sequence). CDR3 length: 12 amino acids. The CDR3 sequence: CASSALPGLQYF. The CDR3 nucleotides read TGTGCCAGCAGCGCATTACCGGGACTCCAGTACTTC.

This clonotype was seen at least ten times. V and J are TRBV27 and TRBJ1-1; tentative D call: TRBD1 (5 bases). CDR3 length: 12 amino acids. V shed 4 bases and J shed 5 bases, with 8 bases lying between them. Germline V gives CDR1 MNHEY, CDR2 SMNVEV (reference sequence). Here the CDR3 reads CASSYGGTEAFF. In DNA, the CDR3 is TGTGCCAGCAGTTACGGGGGGACTGAAGCTTTCTTT.

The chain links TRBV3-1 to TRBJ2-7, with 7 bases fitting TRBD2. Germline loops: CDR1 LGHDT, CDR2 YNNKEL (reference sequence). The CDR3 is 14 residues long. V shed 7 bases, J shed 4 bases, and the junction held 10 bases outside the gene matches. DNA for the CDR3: TGTGCCAGCACTCTACGGGAGGTAATTTACGAGCAGTACTTC. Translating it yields CASTLREVIYEQYF.

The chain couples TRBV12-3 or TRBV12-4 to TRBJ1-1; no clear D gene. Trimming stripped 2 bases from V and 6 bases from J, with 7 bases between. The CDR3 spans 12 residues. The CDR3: CASSLWGAEAFF. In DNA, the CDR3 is TGTGCCAGCAGTTTATGGGGTGCTGAAGCTTTCTTT.

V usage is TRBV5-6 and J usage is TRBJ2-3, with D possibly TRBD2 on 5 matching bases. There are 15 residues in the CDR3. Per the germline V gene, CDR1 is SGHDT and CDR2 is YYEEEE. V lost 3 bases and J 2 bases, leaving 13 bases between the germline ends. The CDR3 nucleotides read TGTGCCAGCAGCTCGGACTTTTGTCTCACAGATACGCAGTATTTT. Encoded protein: CASSSDFCLTDTQYF.

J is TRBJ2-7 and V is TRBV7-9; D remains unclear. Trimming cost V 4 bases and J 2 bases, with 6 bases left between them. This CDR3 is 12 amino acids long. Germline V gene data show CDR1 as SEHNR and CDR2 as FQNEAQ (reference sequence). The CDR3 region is CASSYRTYEQYF. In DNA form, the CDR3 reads TGTGCCAGCAGCTATCGGACCTACGAGCAGTACTTC.

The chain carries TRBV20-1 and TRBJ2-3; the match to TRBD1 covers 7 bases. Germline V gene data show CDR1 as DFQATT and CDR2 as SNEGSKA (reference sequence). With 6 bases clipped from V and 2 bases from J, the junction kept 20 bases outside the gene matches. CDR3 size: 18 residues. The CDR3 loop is CSARINRGLRSYTDTQYF. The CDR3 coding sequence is TGCAGTGCCAGGATTAACAGGGGTCTACGGTCATACACAGATACGCAGTATTTT.

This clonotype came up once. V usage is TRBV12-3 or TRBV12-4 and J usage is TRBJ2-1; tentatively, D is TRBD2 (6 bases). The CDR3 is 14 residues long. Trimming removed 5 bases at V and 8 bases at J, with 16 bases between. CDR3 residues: CASSPAREIYEQFF. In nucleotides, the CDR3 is TGTGCCAGCAGTCCCGCCCGGGAGATATATGAGCAGTTCTTC.

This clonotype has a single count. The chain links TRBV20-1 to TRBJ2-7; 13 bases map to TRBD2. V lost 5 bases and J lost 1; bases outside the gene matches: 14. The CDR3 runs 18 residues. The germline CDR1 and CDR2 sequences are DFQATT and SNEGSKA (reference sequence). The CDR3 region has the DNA TGCAGTGCTTCATTCTCACCACGACTAGCGGGAGGTTCCTACGAGCAGTACTTC. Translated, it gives CSASFSPRLAGGSYEQYF.

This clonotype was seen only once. The CDR3 loop reads CASSYWGPLGLAGSDTQYF. CDR3 DNA sequence: TGTGCCAGCAGTTACTGGGGGCCCCTCGGACTAGCGGGATCAGATACGCAGTATTTT. The chain recombines TRBV6-2 or TRBV6-3 with TRBJ2-3; 12 bases are a match to TRBD2. This CDR3 is built from 19 residues. V lost 1 base and J lost 4; bases outside the gene matches: 12. Germline V CDR1 and CDR2: MNHEY, SVGEGT.

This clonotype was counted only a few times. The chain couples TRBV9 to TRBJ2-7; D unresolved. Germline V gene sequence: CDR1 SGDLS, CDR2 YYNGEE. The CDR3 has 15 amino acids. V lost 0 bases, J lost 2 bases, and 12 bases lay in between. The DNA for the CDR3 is TGTGCCAGCAGCGTAGGTTCCGGTGGGGCCTACGAGCAGTACTTC. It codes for CASSVGSGGAYEQYF.

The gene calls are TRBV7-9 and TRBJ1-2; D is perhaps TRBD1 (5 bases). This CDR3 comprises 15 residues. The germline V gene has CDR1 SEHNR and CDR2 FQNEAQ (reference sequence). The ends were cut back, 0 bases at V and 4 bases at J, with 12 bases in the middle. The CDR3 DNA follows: TGTGCCAGCAGCTTAGCGGTACAGGTCGTCTATGGCTACACCTTC. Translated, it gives CASSLAVQVVYGYTF.

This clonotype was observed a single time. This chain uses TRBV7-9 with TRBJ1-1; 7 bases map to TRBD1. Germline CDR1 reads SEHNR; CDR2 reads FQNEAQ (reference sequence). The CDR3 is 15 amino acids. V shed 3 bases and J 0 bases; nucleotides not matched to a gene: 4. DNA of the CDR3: TGTGCCAGCAGCTTTAGGGACAGCTTGAACACTGAAGCTTTCTTT. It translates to CASSFRDSLNTEAFF.

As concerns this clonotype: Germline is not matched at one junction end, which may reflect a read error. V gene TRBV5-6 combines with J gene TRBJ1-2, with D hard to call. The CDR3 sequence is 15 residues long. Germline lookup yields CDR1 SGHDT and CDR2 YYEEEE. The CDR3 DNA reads TGTGCCAGCAGCTTGTCGGTAGGGAAATCGGATGTTAAGCGCTTC. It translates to CASSLSVGKSDVKRF. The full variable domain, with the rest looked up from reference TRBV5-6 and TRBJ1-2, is DAGVTQSPTHLIKTRGQQVTLRCSPKSGHDTVSWYQQALGQGPQFIFQYYEEEERQRGNFPDRFSGHQFPNYSSELNVNALLLGDSALYLCASSLSVGKSDVKRFGSGTRLTVV.

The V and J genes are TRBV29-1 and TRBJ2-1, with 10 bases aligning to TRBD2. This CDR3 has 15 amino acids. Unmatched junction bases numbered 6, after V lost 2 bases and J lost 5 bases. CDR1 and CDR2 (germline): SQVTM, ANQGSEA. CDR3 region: CSVEKAGGGHNEQFF. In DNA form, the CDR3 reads TGCAGCGTTGAAAAAGCGGGAGGGGGGCACAATGAGCAGTTCTTC.

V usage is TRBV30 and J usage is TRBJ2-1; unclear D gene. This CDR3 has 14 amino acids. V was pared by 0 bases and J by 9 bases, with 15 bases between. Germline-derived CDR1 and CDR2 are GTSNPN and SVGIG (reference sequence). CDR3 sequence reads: CAWSVLRALGEQFF. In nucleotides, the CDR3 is TGTGCCTGGAGTGTACTGAGAGCCCTTGGTGAGCAGTTCTTC.

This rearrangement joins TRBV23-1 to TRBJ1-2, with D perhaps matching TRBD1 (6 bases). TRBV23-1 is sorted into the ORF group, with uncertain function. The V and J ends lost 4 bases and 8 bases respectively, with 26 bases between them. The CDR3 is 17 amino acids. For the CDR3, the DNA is TGCGCCAGCAGTCTTTGGAGCGGCAACAGGGAAATGGGAGGCTACACCTTC. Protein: CASSLWSGNREMGGYTF.

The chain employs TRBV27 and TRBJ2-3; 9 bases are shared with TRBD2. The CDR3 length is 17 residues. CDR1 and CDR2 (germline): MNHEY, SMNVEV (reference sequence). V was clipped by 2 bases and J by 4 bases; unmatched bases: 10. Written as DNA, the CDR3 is TGTGCCAGCAGTTTAATAGCGGGAGCCTATGTCGCAGATACGCAGTATTTT. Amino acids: CASSLIAGAYVADTQYF.

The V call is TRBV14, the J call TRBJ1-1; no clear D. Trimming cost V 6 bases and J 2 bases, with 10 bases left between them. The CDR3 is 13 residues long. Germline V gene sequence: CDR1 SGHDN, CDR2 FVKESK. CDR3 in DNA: TGTGCCAGCAGTCGTACACAAAACACTGAAGCTTTCTTT. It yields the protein CASSRTQNTEAFF. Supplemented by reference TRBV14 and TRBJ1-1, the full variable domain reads EAGVTQFPSHSVIEKGQTVTLRCDPISGHDNLYWYRRVMGKEIKFLLHFVKESKQDESGMPNNRFLAERTGGTYSTLKVQPAELEDSGVYFCASSRTQNTEAFFGQGTRLTVV.

CDR3 in amino acids: CASSFWEGNDSPLHF. CDR3 in DNA: TGTGCCAGCAGCTTTTGGGAGGGGAACGATTCACCCCTCCACTTT. V usage is TRBV13 and J usage is TRBJ1-6; maybe TRBD1 (5 bases). Trimming pared 3 bases from V and 8 bases from J, leaving 14 bases between. CDR1 and CDR2 from the germline V gene are PRHDT and FYEKMQ (reference sequence). The CDR3 is 15 amino acids.

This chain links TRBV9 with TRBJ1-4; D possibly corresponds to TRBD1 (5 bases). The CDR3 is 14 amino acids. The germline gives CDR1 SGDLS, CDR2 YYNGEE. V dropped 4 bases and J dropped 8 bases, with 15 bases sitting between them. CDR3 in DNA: TGTGCCAGCAGCATGGGGCACAAGTGGGAAAAACTGTTTTTT. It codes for CASSMGHKWEKLFF.

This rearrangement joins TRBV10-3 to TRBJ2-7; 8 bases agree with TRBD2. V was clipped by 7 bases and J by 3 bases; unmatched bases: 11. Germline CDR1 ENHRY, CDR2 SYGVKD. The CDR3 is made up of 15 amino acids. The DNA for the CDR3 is TGTGCCATCACTCCGGACACTAGCGGTTACTACGAGCAGTACTTC. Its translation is CAITPDTSGYYEQYF.

CDR3 residues: CASSLESPKSPYEQYF. CDR3 nucleotide sequence: TGTGCCAGCAGCTTAGAATCTCCCAAGAGCCCCTACGAGCAGTACTTC. The gene calls are TRBV7-9 and TRBJ2-7; D gene unclear. Germline loops: CDR1 SEHNR, CDR2 FQNEAQ (reference sequence). The CDR3 consists of 16 residues. Trimming pared 1 base from V and 2 bases from J, leaving 15 bases between. The complete variable domain, with remaining parts taken from reference TRBV7-9 and TRBJ2-7, reads DTGVSQNPRHKITKRGQNVTFRCDPISEHNRLYWYRQTLGQGPEFLTYFQNEAQLEKSRLLSDRFSAERPKGSFSTLEIQRTEQGDSAMYLCASSLESPKSPYEQYFGPGTRLTVT.

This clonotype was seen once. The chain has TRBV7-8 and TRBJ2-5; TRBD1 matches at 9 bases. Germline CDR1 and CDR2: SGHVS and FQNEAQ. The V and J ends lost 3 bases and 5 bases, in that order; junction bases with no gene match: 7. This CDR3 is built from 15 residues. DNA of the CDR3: TGTGCCAGCAGCTTCGCCGGGACAGGGTGGGAGACCCAGTACTTC. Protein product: CASSFAGTGWETQYF.

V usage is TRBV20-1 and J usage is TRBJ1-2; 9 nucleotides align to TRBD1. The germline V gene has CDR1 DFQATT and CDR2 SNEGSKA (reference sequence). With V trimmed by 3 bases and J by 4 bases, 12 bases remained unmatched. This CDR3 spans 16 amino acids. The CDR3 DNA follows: TGCAGTGCTAGTGCCCTAACAGGGGGCGAAGTCTATGGCTACACCTTC. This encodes CSASALTGGEVYGYTF.

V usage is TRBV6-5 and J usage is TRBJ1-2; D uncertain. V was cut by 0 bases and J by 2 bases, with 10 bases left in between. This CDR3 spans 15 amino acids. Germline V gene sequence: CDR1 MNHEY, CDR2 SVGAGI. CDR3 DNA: TGTGCCAGCAGTTACTCGATCTCAGGCAACTATGGCTACACCTTC. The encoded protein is CASSYSISGNYGYTF.